This T cell receptor (beta chain) was found in a study of PD-1 blockade in classical Hodgkin lymphoma. Looked up from germline, CDR1 is SEHNR and CDR2 is FQNEAQ (reference sequence). The CDR3 covers 15 residues. V gave up 1 base and J gave up 4 bases, with 11 bases separating them. Time point described: cycle 4 day 1 (C4D1), after 6 weeks of nivolumab. With no exception, relapse followed autologous stem cell transplantation in all patients, and brentuximab vedotin exposure varied. Generated by immunoSEQ multiplex PCR, the TCRdb table keeps only in-frame clones and is missing some. Seen here are 96,000 or so clones, more than 85% observed once, and the top ten hold about 2%.

The sequenced sample was peripheral blood mononuclear cells (PBMCs), obtained before the fourth cycle of nivolumab. J is TRBJ2-1 and V is TRBV7-9; D unclear. The TCR originated in a human donor with classical Hodgkin lymphoma. CDR3 bases: TGTGCCAGCAGCTTAGATCTCGGCGGATACAATGAGCAGTTCTTC. Translated: CASSLDLGGYNEQFF.